This T cell receptor beta chain came from a study of blood T cell repertoires in COVID-19. Study at large: Sites in the United States, Italy and Spain provided acute and convalescent COVID-19 samples. Sources were T cells, B-cell-depleted T cells, or PBMCs; the material itself was cDNA or gDNA.

Per the authors' pipeline: For nucleated cells, counts were estimated from reference gene primer amplification. Sequencing was performed with immunoSEQ multiplex PCR; in TCRdb, only in-frame clones are kept and a portion is missing. V, J and clone size reflect that table, while D and trimming were determined from the DNA. Of 200,000 or so clones in the sample, 85% to 90% were seen once. The CDR3 consists of 17 residues. Trimming cost V 4 bases and J 7 bases, with 20 bases left between them. CDR1 and CDR2 from the germline V gene are SGHAT and FQNNGV. The sample comprised peripheral blood. V is TRBV11-2 and J is TRBJ1-6, with D possibly matching TRBD1 (6 bases). The TCR originated in a man between 45 and 60 years old with acute or convalescent COVID-19. CDR3 residues: CASSSGYPGQNNSPLHF. CDR3 sequence (DNA): TGTGCCAGCAGCTCGGGCTATCCAGGACAGAACAATTCACCCCTCCACTTT.